The rows below give T cell receptor beta chains drawn from one sample of a study of blood T cells in healthy people across ages. TCRdb re-called the 5' RACE reads with MiXCR, one entry per CDR3 protein. The table records roughly 650,000 distinct CDR3 sequences, roughly 32% of them present only once. Sequenced material: blood. The receptors were gathered from an elderly woman in good health. CDR3s include the opening cysteine and the closing phenylalanine or tryptophan. The order of the fields is CDR3 protein, CDR3 DNA, D gene, CDR3 length, V gene, clone size, J gene. D genes are given only for firm matches. Only part of the rows carry a size: once, few, many, or a class if the clone is expanded.

CDR3 protein: CASSLAAGKARGAFF
CDR3 DNA: TGTGCCAGCAGCTTGGCGGCGGGGAAGGCCCGTGGAGCTTTCTTT
D gene: NA
CDR3 length: 15
V gene: TRBV28
clone size: few
J gene: TRBJ1-1

CDR3 protein: CASSKGGPNYNEQYF
CDR3 DNA: TGTGCCAGCAGTAAAGGGGGACCGAACTACAATGAGCAGTACTTC
D gene: NA
CDR3 length: 15
V gene: TRBV6-1
clone size: few
J gene: TRBJ2-7

CDR3 protein: CSADKEIGGYTF
CDR3 DNA: TGCAGTGCTGATAAGGAAATCGGTGGCTACACCTTC
D gene: NA
CDR3 length: 12
V gene: TRBV20-1
clone size: NA
J gene: TRBJ1-2

CDR3 protein: CASSYPGGEKNIQYF
CDR3 DNA: TGTGCCAGCAGTTATCCGGGAGGGGAAAAAAACATTCAGTACTTC
D gene: TRBD2
CDR3 length: 15
V gene: TRBV6-2/TRBV6-3
clone size: many
J gene: TRBJ2-4

CDR3 protein: CSVSPRGREKLFF
CDR3 DNA: TGCAGCGTCAGCCCCAGGGGTAGGGAAAAACTGTTTTTT
D gene: NA
CDR3 length: 13
V gene: TRBV29-1
clone size: NA
J gene: TRBJ1-4

CDR3 protein: CASSLPGTGASYEQYF
CDR3 DNA: TGTGCCAGCAGCCTCCCGGGCACAGGGGCCTCCTACGAGCAGTACTTC
D gene: TRBD1
CDR3 length: 16
V gene: TRBV5-4
clone size: many
J gene: TRBJ2-7

CDR3 protein: CASSQWDASDITTDTQYF
CDR3 DNA: TGTGCCAGCAGCCAGTGGGACGCTAGCGACATTACCACAGATACGCAGTATTTT
D gene: NA
CDR3 length: 18
V gene: TRBV7-3
clone size: NA
J gene: TRBJ2-3

CDR3 protein: CSARDGTNTEAFF
CDR3 DNA: TGCAGTGCTAGAGATGGGACCAACACTGAAGCTTTCTTT
D gene: NA
CDR3 length: 13
V gene: TRBV20-1
clone size: NA
J gene: TRBJ1-1

CDR3 protein: CASSLGGATQETQYF
CDR3 DNA: TGTGCCAGCAGCTTAGGCGGGGCTACCCAAGAGACCCAGTACTTC
D gene: NA
CDR3 length: 15
V gene: TRBV11-2
clone size: many
J gene: TRBJ2-5

CDR3 protein: CSAAVGDGYGYTF
CDR3 DNA: TGCAGCGCTGCGGTAGGCGACGGCTATGGCTACACCTTC
D gene: NA
CDR3 length: 13
V gene: TRBV29-1
clone size: many
J gene: TRBJ1-2

CDR3 protein: CASSGTAGGQGEQFF
CDR3 DNA: TGTGCCAGCAGCGGAACAGCGGGGGGGCAGGGTGAGCAGTTCTTC
D gene: TRBD2
CDR3 length: 15
V gene: TRBV7-3
clone size: NA
J gene: TRBJ2-1

CDR3 protein: CASSLAPRDAQYF
CDR3 DNA: TGCGCCAGCAGCTTAGCGCCTAGGGATGCGCAGTATTTT
D gene: NA
CDR3 length: 13
V gene: TRBV5-1
clone size: once
J gene: TRBJ2-3

CDR3 protein: CASSPNRGIQETQYF
CDR3 DNA: TGTGCCAGCAGCCCTAACAGGGGGATCCAAGAGACCCAGTACTTC
D gene: TRBD1
CDR3 length: 15
V gene: TRBV7-2
clone size: once
J gene: TRBJ2-5

CDR3 protein: CASSSGYNSPLHF
CDR3 DNA: TGTGCCAGCAGTTCAGGGTATAATTCACCCCTCCACTTT
D gene: NA
CDR3 length: 13
V gene: TRBV6-5
clone size: many
J gene: TRBJ1-6

CDR3 protein: CSVEDEGQHNQPQHF
CDR3 DNA: TGCAGCGTTGAAGATGAGGGGCAGCACAATCAGCCCCAGCATTTT
D gene: NA
CDR3 length: 15
V gene: TRBV29-1
clone size: NA
J gene: TRBJ1-5

CDR3 protein: CSASPGPGDSSYNEQFF
CDR3 DNA: TGCAGTGCTAGTCCCGGCCCGGGGGACAGCTCCTACAATGAGCAGTTCTTC
D gene: NA
CDR3 length: 17
V gene: TRBV20-1
clone size: NA
J gene: TRBJ2-1

CDR3 protein: CASSPPDRRNEKLFF
CDR3 DNA: TGTGCCAGCAGTCCGCCAGACAGACGTAATGAAAAACTGTTTTTT
D gene: NA
CDR3 length: 15
V gene: TRBV27
clone size: many
J gene: TRBJ1-4

CDR3 protein: CASSRPGQGEGYTF
CDR3 DNA: TGTGCCAGCAGCAGACCGGGACAGGGAGAAGGCTACACCTTC
D gene: TRBD1
CDR3 length: 14
V gene: TRBV7-2
clone size: many
J gene: TRBJ1-2

CDR3 protein: CASSPWTSPTYNEQFF
CDR3 DNA: TGTGCCAGCAGCCCTTGGACTAGTCCTACCTACAATGAGCAGTTCTTC
D gene: TRBD2
CDR3 length: 16
V gene: TRBV2
clone size: many
J gene: TRBJ2-1

CDR3 protein: CASSLGTSGLQRSQYF
CDR3 DNA: TGTGCCAGCAGCTTAGGGACTAGCGGGCTTCAGCGGTCGCAGTATTTT
D gene: TRBD2
CDR3 length: 16
V gene: TRBV13
clone size: many
J gene: TRBJ2-3

CDR3 protein: CASSPGGGIMTDTQYF
CDR3 DNA: TGCGCCAGCAGCCCCGGCGGGGGAATAATGACAGATACGCAGTATTTT
D gene: TRBD2
CDR3 length: 16
V gene: TRBV5-1
clone size: NA
J gene: TRBJ2-3

CDR3 protein: CASQLYEKLFF
CDR3 DNA: TGTGCCAGCCAGCTTTACGAAAAACTGTTTTTT
D gene: NA
CDR3 length: 11
V gene: TRBV12-3/TRBV12-4
clone size: many
J gene: TRBJ1-4

CDR3 protein: CASSVDPGRNTEAFF
CDR3 DNA: TGTGCCAGCAGCGTAGACCCCGGGAGGAACACTGAAGCTTTCTTT
D gene: NA
CDR3 length: 15
V gene: TRBV9
clone size: few
J gene: TRBJ1-1

CDR3 protein: CASSMGLSQETQYF
CDR3 DNA: TGTGCCAGCAGCATGGGACTGAGCCAAGAGACCCAGTACTTC
D gene: NA
CDR3 length: 14
V gene: TRBV7-2
clone size: NA
J gene: TRBJ2-5

CDR3 protein: CASSLGGGLETQYF
CDR3 DNA: TGTGCCAGCAGTTTAGGGGGGGGGCTAGAGACCCAGTACTTC
D gene: NA
CDR3 length: 14
V gene: TRBV12-3/TRBV12-4
clone size: many
J gene: TRBJ2-5

CDR3 protein: CAISESGAYEQYF
CDR3 DNA: TGTGCCATCAGTGAGTCAGGGGCTTACGAGCAGTACTTC
D gene: NA
CDR3 length: 13
V gene: TRBV10-3
clone size: many
J gene: TRBJ2-7

CDR3 protein: CASTQGRNYEQYF
CDR3 DNA: TGTGCCAGCACCCAGGGACGGAACTACGAGCAGTACTTC
D gene: NA
CDR3 length: 13
V gene: TRBV7-2
clone size: many
J gene: TRBJ2-7

CDR3 protein: CASSPTRSGSNTGELFF
CDR3 DNA: TGTGCCAGCTCACCAACGAGATCAGGATCGAACACCGGGGAGCTGTTTTTT
D gene: NA
CDR3 length: 17
V gene: TRBV18
clone size: few
J gene: TRBJ2-2

CDR3 protein: CASSETRQGGTDTQYF
CDR3 DNA: TGTGCCAGCAGTGAAACTCGGCAGGGTGGCACAGATACGCAGTATTTT
D gene: NA
CDR3 length: 16
V gene: TRBV6-1
clone size: many
J gene: TRBJ2-3

CDR3 protein: CASSPQGAHGYTF
CDR3 DNA: TGTGCCAGCAGCCCACAGGGGGCACATGGCTACACCTTC
D gene: TRBD1
CDR3 length: 13
V gene: TRBV12-3/TRBV12-4
clone size: NA
J gene: TRBJ1-2

CDR3 protein: CASRGAGANVLTF
CDR3 DNA: TGTGCCAGCCGGGGGGCTGGGGCCAACGTCCTGACTTTC
D gene: TRBD2
CDR3 length: 13
V gene: TRBV3-1
clone size: many
J gene: TRBJ2-6

CDR3 protein: CASSQDPATNEKLFF
CDR3 DNA: TGTGCCAGCAGCCAGGACCCCGCAACTAATGAAAAACTGTTTTTT
D gene: NA
CDR3 length: 15
V gene: TRBV4-2
clone size: few
J gene: TRBJ1-4

CDR3 protein: CSASYDSNQPQHF
CDR3 DNA: TGCAGTGCTAGCTACGATAGCAATCAGCCCCAGCATTTT
D gene: NA
CDR3 length: 13
V gene: TRBV20-1
clone size: many
J gene: TRBJ1-5

CDR3 protein: CSANHRDNGYTF
CDR3 DNA: TGCAGTGCTAACCACAGGGATAATGGCTACACCTTC
D gene: NA
CDR3 length: 12
V gene: TRBV20-1
clone size: many
J gene: TRBJ1-2

CDR3 protein: CASSFLGQGASGETQYF
CDR3 DNA: TGTGCCAGCAGTTTTTTGGGACAGGGGGCTTCGGGAGAGACCCAGTACTTC
D gene: TRBD1
CDR3 length: 17
V gene: TRBV28
clone size: many
J gene: TRBJ2-5

CDR3 protein: CASSEAPILTYEQYF
CDR3 DNA: TGTGCCAGCAGTGAAGCACCAATCCTGACCTACGAGCAGTACTTC
D gene: NA
CDR3 length: 15
V gene: TRBV6-1
clone size: many
J gene: TRBJ2-7

CDR3 protein: CASSGALQLRGADTQYF
CDR3 DNA: TGTGCCAGCAGCGGTGCCCTACAGCTGCGAGGGGCAGATACGCAGTATTTT
D gene: NA
CDR3 length: 17
V gene: TRBV7-6
clone size: many
J gene: TRBJ2-3

CDR3 protein: CASSLEGGRISTEAFF
CDR3 DNA: TGTGCCAGCAGCTTAGAGGGGGGGCGCATATCCACTGAAGCTTTCTTT
D gene: NA
CDR3 length: 16
V gene: TRBV7-2
clone size: few
J gene: TRBJ1-1

CDR3 protein: CASSLVQAPYEQYF
CDR3 DNA: TGTGCCAGCAGTTTAGTGCAGGCCCCCTACGAGCAGTACTTC
D gene: NA
CDR3 length: 14
V gene: TRBV12-3/TRBV12-4
clone size: many
J gene: TRBJ2-7